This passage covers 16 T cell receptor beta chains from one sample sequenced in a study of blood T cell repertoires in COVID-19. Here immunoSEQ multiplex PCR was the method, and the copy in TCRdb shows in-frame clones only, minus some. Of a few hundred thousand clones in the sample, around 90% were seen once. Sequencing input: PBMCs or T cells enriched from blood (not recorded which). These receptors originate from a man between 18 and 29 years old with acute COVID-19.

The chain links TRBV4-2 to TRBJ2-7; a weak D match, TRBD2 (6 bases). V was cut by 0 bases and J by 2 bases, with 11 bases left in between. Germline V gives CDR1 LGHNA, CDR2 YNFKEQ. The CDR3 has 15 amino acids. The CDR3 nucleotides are TGTGCCAGCAGCCAAGATCCGGGACTCGCCTACGAGCAGTACTTC. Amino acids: CASSQDPGLAYEQYF.

The CDR3 reads CASSGSGRAGDEQYF. Here the CDR3 DNA reads TGTGCCAGCAGCGGTAGCGGGAGGGCCGGGGACGAGCAGTACTTC. The V and J genes are TRBV9 and TRBJ2-7, with 11 bases matching TRBD2. With 3 bases clipped from V and 5 bases from J, the junction kept 7 bases outside the gene matches. The CDR3 spans 15 residues. Germline CDR1 SGDLS, CDR2 YYNGEE. Filled out from reference TRBV9 and TRBJ2-7, the complete variable domain reads DSGVTQTPKHLITATGQRVTLRCSPRSGDLSVYWYQQSLDQGLQFLIQYYNGEERAKGNILERFSAQQFPDLHSELNLSSLELGDSALYFCASSGSGRAGDEQYFGPGTRLTVT.

CDR3 in DNA: TGTGCCAGCAGTTTCCCGCGCAGGGGCAATGAGCAGTTCTTC. This encodes CASSFPRRGNEQFF. The chain is built from TRBV28 and TRBJ2-1; weak D call: TRBD1 (6 bases). The CDR3 extends over 14 amino acids. Germline CDR1 is MDHEN and CDR2 is SYDVKM. The germline V and J ends were trimmed by 3 bases and 6 bases, with 12 bases remaining between them. Full variable domain (remainder filled in from reference TRBV28 and TRBJ2-1): DVKVTQSSRYLVKRTGEKVFLECVQDMDHENMFWYRQDPGLGLRLIYFSYDVKMKEKGDIPEGYSVSREKKERFSLILESASTNQTSMYLCASSFPRRGNEQFFGPGTRLTVL.

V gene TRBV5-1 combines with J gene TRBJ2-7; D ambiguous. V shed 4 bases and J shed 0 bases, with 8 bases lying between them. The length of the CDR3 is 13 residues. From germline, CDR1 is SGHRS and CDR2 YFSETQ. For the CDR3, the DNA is TGCGCCAGCAGCGTCGGCGGCTCCTACGAGCAGTACTTC. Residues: CASSVGGSYEQYF.

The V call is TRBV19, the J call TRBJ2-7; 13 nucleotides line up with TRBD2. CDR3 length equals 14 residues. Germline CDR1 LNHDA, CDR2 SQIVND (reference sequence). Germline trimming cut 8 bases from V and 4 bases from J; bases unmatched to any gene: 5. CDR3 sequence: CASSGTSGIYEQYF. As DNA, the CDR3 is TGTGCCAGTTCCGGGACTAGCGGGATTTACGAGCAGTACTTC.

CDR3 sequence reads: CASSLRDRGWLSTGELFF. The DNA of the CDR3 is TGTGCCAGCAGCTTGCGGGACAGGGGGTGGTTAAGCACCGGGGAGCTGTTTTTT. The V gene is TRBV5-8, the J gene TRBJ2-2; 11 bases line up with TRBD1. The CDR3 totals 18 residues. J lost 4 bases, V lost 1 base, and 9 bases had no gene match. Germline assignment: CDR1 SGHTS and CDR2 YDEGEE.

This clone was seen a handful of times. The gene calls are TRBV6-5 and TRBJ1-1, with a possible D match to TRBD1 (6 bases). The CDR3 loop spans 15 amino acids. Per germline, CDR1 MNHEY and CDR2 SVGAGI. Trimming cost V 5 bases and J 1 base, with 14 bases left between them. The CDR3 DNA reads TGTGCCAGCAGTATACAGGGTTGGGGGAACACTGAAGCTTTCTTT. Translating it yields CASSIQGWGNTEAFF.

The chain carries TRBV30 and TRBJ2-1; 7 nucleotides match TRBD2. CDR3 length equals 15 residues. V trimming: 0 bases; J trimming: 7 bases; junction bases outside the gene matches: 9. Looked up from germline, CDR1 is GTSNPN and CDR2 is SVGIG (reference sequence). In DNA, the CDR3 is TGTGCCTGGAGTGTACTCCGGGACTACCAGAATGAGCAGTTCTTC. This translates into CAWSVLRDYQNEQFF.

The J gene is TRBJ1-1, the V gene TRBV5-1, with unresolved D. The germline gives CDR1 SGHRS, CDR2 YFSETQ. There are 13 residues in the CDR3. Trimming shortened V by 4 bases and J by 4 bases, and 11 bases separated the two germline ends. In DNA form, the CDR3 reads TGCGCCAGCAGCCCCCAGGTAAGCACTGAAGCTTTCTTT. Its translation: CASSPQVSTEAFF.

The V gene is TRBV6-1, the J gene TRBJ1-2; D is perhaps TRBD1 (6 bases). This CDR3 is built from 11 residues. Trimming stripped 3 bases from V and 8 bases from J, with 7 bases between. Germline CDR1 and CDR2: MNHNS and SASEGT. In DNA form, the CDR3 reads TGTGCCAGCAGTGACAGGGGCGGCTACACCTTC. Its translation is CASSDRGGYTF.

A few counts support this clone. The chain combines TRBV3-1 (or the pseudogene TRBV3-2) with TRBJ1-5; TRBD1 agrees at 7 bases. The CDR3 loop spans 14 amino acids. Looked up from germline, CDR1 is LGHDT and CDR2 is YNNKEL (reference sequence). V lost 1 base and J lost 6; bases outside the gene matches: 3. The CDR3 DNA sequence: TGTGCCAGCAGCCAAGGGACAGGTTTTCAGCCCCAGCATTTT. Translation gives CASSQGTGFQPQHF.

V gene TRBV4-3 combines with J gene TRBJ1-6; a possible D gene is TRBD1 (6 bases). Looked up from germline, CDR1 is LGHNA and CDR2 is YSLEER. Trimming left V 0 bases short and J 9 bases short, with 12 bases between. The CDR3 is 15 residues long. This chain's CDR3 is CASSQDLTGGSPLHF. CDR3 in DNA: TGCGCCAGCAGCCAAGATCTGACAGGTGGTTCACCCCTCCACTTT.

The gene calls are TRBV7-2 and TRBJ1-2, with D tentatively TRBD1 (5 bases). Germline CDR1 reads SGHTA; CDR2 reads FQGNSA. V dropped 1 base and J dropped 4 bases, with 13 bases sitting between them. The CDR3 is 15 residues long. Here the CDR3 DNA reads TGTGCCAGCAGCTTAGAAGTGGGGGGTAGCTATGGCTACACCTTC. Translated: CASSLEVGGSYGYTF.

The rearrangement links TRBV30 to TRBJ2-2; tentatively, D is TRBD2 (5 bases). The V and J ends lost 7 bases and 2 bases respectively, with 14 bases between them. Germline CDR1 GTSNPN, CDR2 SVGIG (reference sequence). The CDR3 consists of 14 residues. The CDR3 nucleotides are TGTGCCTATGCCCGGGGTATCAACACCGGGGAGCTGTTTTTT. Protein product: CAYARGINTGELFF.

The CDR3 region has the DNA TGTGCCAGCAGCTGGAGGGATTATGGGGCGATGTTAAAAAACATTCAGTACTTC. Its protein product is CASSWRDYGAMLKNIQYF. The chain is built from TRBV5-8 and TRBJ2-4; D possibly corresponds to TRBD2 (6 bases). Germline V gene data show CDR1 as SGHTS and CDR2 as YDEGEE. The V and J ends lost 3 bases and 4 bases respectively, with 23 bases between them. The CDR3 is 18 residues long.

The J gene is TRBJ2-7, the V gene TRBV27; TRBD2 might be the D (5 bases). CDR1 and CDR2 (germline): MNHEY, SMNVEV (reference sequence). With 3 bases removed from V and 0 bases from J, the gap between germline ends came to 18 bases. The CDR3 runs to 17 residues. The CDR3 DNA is TGTGCCAGCAGTTTTATAAGCCCAGCGGTGAGCTCCTACGAGCAGTACTTC. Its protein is CASSFISPAVSSYEQYF.